This T cell receptor beta chain emerged from a study of T cell repertoires in cytomegalovirus infection. Study as a whole: Recently identified HLA-C-restricted and well-studied HLA-B-restricted CMV epitopes were used. It was the public TCR beta signatures that indicated both CMV infection and matching HLA type. The study's findings and limits: Ex vivo responses were dominated by HLA-C-restricted CMV-specific TCR beta clonotypes.

A single record per CDR3 protein comes from TCRdb applying MiXCR to the reads. Counted here are some 920,000 distinct CDR3 sequences, roughly 30% occurring once; the ten biggest clones make up about 14%. This clonotype has at least ten counts. Its target is unknown. This CDR3 comprises 15 residues. The junction had 6 bases not matched to a gene; V was cut back by 2 bases and J by 4 bases. Germline V lookup: CDR1 SGHVS, CDR2 FQNEAQ. The TCR sequence derives from a human donor in good health (CMV status not recorded). Some clones in this sample may be carry-over from other donors' samples. Source: cultured CD8+ T cells from PBMCs, taken from culture after CMV antigen stimulation. The V call is TRBV7-8, the J call TRBJ2-7; 9 bases map to TRBD1. The CDR3 nucleotides read TGTGCCAGCAGCTTACCCGGACAGGGGTCATACGAGCAGTACTTC. Protein: CASSLPGQGSYEQYF.